These 7 T cell receptor beta chains were all obtained from the same sample, sequenced in a study of blood T cell repertoires in COVID-19. The repertoire was sequenced with immunoSEQ multiplex PCR; TCRdb's copy has only in-frame clones and lacks some. Of about 61,000 clones listed, around 77% are singletons. Sample: peripheral blood. The receptors were sampled from a man aged 80 or over with active or convalescent COVID-19.

This rearrangement joins TRBV15 to TRBJ2-3, with 9 bases matching TRBD2. V trimming: 5 bases; J trimming: 0 bases; junction bases outside the gene matches: 3. The CDR3 extends over 15 amino acids. The germline V gene has CDR1 LNHNV and CDR2 YYDKDF (reference sequence). CDR3 nucleotide sequence: TGTGCCACCAGCCGACTAGCGGATAGCACAGATACGCAGTATTTT. As protein: CATSRLADSTDTQYF.

The rearrangement uses TRBV19 and TRBJ1-6, with D perhaps matching TRBD1 (5 bases). V lost 7 bases, J lost 7 bases, and 11 bases lay in between. Germline CDR1 LNHDA, CDR2 SQIVND (reference sequence). The CDR3 has 13 amino acids. CDR3 sequence reads: CASNRGGNSPLHF. CDR3 DNA sequence: TGTGCCAGTAACCGTGGGGGGAATTCACCCCTCCACTTT.

V and J are TRBV9 and TRBJ1-1, with D perhaps matching TRBD1 (6 bases). Trimming removed 4 bases at V and 6 bases at J, with 13 bases between. CDR3 size: 13 residues. Per germline, CDR1 SGDLS and CDR2 YYNGEE. The CDR3 bases are TGTGCCAGCAGCCCTGGGGGCGCCTCTGAAGCTTTCTTT. Translated, it gives CASSPGGASEAFF.

This clone was counted a few times. J is TRBJ2-3 and V is TRBV4-1; 16 nucleotides align to TRBD2. CDR1 and CDR2 (germline): MGHRA, YSYEKL. Germline trimming cut 5 bases from V and 1 base from J; bases unmatched to any gene: 9. This CDR3 has 19 residues. The CDR3 sequence: CASSYLLGLAGGRTDTQYF. The CDR3 DNA is TGCGCCAGCAGCTACCTATTGGGACTAGCGGGAGGGCGCACAGATACGCAGTATTTT.

This clone was seen a single time. V and J are TRBV18 and TRBJ1-3; D remains unclear. Trimming took 4 bases from V and 4 from J, leaving 11 bases between them. The CDR3 spans 14 residues. Per the germline V gene, CDR1 is KGHSH and CDR2 is LQKENI. CDR3 protein: CASSLEAAGNTIYF. For the CDR3, the DNA is TGTGCCAGCTCACTAGAGGCAGCCGGAAACACCATATATTTT.

This chain connects TRBV4-1 to TRBJ2-1; the D is unclear. Germline CDR1 MGHRA, CDR2 YSYEKL. The CDR3 covers 13 residues. The V and J ends lost 0 bases and 9 bases respectively, with 9 bases between them. CDR3 in amino acids: CASSQDERSEQFF. As DNA, the CDR3 is TGCGCCAGCAGCCAAGATGAGCGTAGTGAGCAGTTCTTC.

The chain recombines TRBV6-5 with TRBJ2-7; 12 nucleotides match TRBD2. The CDR3 totals 14 residues. V lost 3 bases to trimming and J lost 7 bases; unmatched junction nucleotides: 4. The germline V gene has CDR1 MNHEY and CDR2 SVGAGI. CDR3 in amino acids: CASSYSTSGGEQYF. The CDR3 DNA sequence: TGTGCCAGCAGTTATTCGACTAGCGGGGGAGAGCAGTACTTC.